Following are 4 T cell receptor beta chains from one sample sequenced in a study of CD8 T cells in Susac syndrome. The authors reverse transcribed roughly 0.5 to 1 ug RNA with random hexamers. TCRdb re-called the immunoSEQ multiplex PCR reads through MiXCR, storing one row per CDR3 protein. The profile covers some 150,000 distinct CDR3 sequences, with roughly 95% appearing a single time and roughly 0.16% taken by the ten largest. Sequencing was carried out using CD8+ T cells from PBMCs. These receptors originate from a human donor with multiple sclerosis.

Here the CDR3 DNA reads TGTGCCTGGAGTCGCACGAACACTGAAGCTTTCTTT. This encodes CAWSRTNTEAFF. V gene TRBV30 combines with J gene TRBJ1-1, with D unresolved. With 2 bases removed from V and 1 base from J, the gap between germline ends came to 5 bases. CDR3 length: 12 amino acids. In germline, CDR1 is GTSNPN, CDR2 SVGIG (reference sequence).

The chain links TRBV30 to TRBJ2-1, with 9 bases identical to TRBD2. The CDR3 has 14 residues. CDR1 is GTSNPN, CDR2 SVGIG, per germline (reference sequence). The ends lost 5 bases at V and 4 bases at J; junction bases unmatched: 6. This CDR3 reads CAWDLAGVYNEQFF. CDR3 DNA sequence: TGTGCCTGGGATTTAGCGGGGGTGTACAATGAGCAGTTCTTC.

This chain joins TRBV5-6 and TRBJ1-2; no clear D. Germline V lookup: CDR1 SGHDT, CDR2 YYEEEE. The CDR3 runs to 14 residues. V was trimmed by 0 bases and J by 1 base, leaving 7 bases between them. DNA for the CDR3: TGTGCCAGCAGCTTGGAAGGGCTTAACTATGGCTACACCTTC. This codes for CASSLEGLNYGYTF.

The V gene is TRBV25-1, the J gene TRBJ2-1; TRBD2 matches at 7 bases. Trimming at V came to 1 base and at J to 4 bases, leaving 4 bases not matched to a gene. The CDR3 has 15 amino acids. The germline CDR1 and CDR2 sequences are MGHDK and SYGVNS. The CDR3 is CASSESIGGYNEQFF. The DNA for the CDR3 is TGTGCCAGCAGTGAATCCATCGGGGGGTACAATGAGCAGTTCTTC.